This TCR beta chain was observed in a study of cytomegalovirus exposure and HLA in healthy donors. V was pared by 5 bases and J by 7 bases, with 14 bases between. Germline loops: CDR1 GTSNPN, CDR2 SVGIG (reference sequence). The CDR3 runs to 12 residues. The PCR contained 60 Vbeta and 13 Jbeta primers. Repertoires were generated with immunoSEQ multiplex PCR, while TCRdb's copy carries only in-frame clones and drops some. The table includes approximately 130,000 clones, more than 75% detected once. This TCR came from a woman between 45 and 60 years old in good health and CMV-seropositive. V usage is TRBV30 and J usage is TRBJ1-2, with no clear D. Specimen: PBMCs. CDR3 protein: CAWGPLRFGYTF. The CDR3 nucleotides are TGTGCCTGGGGTCCGCTCCGGTTTGGCTACACCTTC.